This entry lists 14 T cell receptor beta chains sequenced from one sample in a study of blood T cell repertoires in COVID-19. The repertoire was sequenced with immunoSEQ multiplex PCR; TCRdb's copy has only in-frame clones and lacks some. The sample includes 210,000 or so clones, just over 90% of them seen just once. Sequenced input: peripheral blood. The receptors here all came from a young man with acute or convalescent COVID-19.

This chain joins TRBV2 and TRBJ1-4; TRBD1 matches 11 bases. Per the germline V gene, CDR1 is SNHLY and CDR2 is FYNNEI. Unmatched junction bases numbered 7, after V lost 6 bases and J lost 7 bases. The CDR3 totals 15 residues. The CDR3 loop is CASRPRTGGGEKLFF. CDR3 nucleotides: TGTGCCAGCAGGCCCCGGACAGGGGGCGGTGAAAAACTGTTTTTT.

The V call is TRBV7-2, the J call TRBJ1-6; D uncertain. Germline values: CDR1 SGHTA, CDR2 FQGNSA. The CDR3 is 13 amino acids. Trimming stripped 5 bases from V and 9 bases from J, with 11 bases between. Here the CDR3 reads CASSPRVSSPLHF. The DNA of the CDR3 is TGTGCCAGCAGCCCTAGAGTGAGTTCACCCCTCCACTTT.

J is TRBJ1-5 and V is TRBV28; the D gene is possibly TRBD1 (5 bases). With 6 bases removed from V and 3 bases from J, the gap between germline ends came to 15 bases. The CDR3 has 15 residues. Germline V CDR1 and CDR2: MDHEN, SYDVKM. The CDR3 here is CASSPLRGNNQPQHF. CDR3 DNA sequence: TGTGCCAGCAGCCCATTACGGGGGAACAATCAGCCCCAGCATTTT.

CDR3 nucleotide sequence: TGCAGCGTGGGACATATGAACACTGAAGCTTTCTTT. This sequence encodes CSVGHMNTEAFF. The J gene is TRBJ1-1, the V gene TRBV29-1; a weak D match, TRBD1 (6 bases). In germline, CDR1 is SQVTM, CDR2 ANQGSEA. Deletions cut 6 bases from V and 0 bases from J, with 8 bases between. This CDR3 contains 12 residues.

The CDR3 region has the DNA TGCGCCAGCAGCACGGGACTAGCGGGGGGGCGTAATGAGCAGTTCTTC. This codes for CASSTGLAGGRNEQFF. This chain uses TRBV5-1 with TRBJ2-1, with 16 bases lining up with TRBD2. The germline CDR1 and CDR2 sequences are SGHRS and YFSETQ. The CDR3 is made up of 16 amino acids. V shed 4 bases, J shed 7 bases, and the junction held 5 bases outside the gene matches.

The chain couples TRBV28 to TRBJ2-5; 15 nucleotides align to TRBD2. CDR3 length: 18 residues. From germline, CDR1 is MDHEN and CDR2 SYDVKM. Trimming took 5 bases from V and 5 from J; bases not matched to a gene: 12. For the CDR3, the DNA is TGTGCCAGCAGTATCTCGGGACTAGCGGGGGGCCGGCTTGAGACCCAGTACTTC. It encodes CASSISGLAGGRLETQYF.

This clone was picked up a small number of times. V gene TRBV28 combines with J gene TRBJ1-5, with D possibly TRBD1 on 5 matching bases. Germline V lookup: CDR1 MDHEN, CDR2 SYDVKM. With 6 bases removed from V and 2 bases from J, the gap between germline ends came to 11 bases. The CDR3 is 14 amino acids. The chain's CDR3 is CASRAGNGNQPQHF. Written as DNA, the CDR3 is TGTGCCAGCAGGGCAGGGAATGGCAATCAGCCCCAGCATTTT.

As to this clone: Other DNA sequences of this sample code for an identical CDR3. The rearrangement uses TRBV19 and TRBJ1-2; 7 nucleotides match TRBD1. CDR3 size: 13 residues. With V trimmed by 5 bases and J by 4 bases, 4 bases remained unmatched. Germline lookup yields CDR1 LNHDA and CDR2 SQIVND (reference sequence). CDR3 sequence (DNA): TGTGCCAGTAGTCCCCGGACAGGCTATGGCTACACCTTC. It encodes CASSPRTGYGYTF.

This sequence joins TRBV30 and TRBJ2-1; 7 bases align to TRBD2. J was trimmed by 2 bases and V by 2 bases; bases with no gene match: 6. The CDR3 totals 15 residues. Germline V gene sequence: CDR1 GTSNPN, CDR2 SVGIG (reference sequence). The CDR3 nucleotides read TGTGCCTGGAGTCGGGCTAGCGGAGCCTACAATGAGCAGTTCTTC. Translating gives CAWSRASGAYNEQFF. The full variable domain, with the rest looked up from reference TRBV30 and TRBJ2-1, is SQTIHQWPATLVQPVGSPLSLECTVEGTSNPNLYWYRQAAGRGLQLLFYSVGIGQISSEVPQNLSASRPQDRQFILSSKKLLLSDSGFYLCAWSRASGAYNEQFFGPGTRLTVL.

CDR3 region: CASFRDLNTEAFF. The CDR3 nucleotides read TGTGCCAGCTTCAGGGACTTGAACACTGAAGCTTTCTTT. The rearrangement links TRBV2 to TRBJ1-1; TRBD1 is a possible D gene (5 bases). Germline lookup yields CDR1 SNHLY and CDR2 FYNNEI. V was trimmed by 8 bases and J by 0 bases, leaving 10 bases between them. The CDR3 contains 13 residues.

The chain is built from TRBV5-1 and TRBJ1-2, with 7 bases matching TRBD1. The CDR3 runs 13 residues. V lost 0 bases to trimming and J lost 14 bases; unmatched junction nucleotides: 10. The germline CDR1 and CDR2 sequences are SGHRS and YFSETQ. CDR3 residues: CASSLGQTGVGTF. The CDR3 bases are TGCGCCAGCAGCTTGGGACAAACAGGGGTTGGGACCTTC.

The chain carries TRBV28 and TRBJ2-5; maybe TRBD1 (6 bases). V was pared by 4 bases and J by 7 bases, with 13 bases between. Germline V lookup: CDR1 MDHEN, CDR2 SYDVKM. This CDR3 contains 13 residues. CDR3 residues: CASSYDRTRTQYF. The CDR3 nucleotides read TGTGCCAGCAGTTACGACAGGACCAGGACCCAGTACTTC.

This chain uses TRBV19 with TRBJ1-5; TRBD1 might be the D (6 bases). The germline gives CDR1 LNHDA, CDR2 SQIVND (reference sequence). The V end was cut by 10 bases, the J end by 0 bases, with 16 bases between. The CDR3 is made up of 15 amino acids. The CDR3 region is CATGTSLYSNQPQHF. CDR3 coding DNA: TGTGCCACCGGGACAAGCCTTTATAGCAATCAGCCCCAGCATTTT. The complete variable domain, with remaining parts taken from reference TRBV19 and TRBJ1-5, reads DGGITQSPKYLFRKEGQNVTLSCEQNLNHDAMYWYRQDPGQGLRLIYYSQIVNDFQKGDIAEGYSVSREKKESFPLTVTSAQKNPTAFYLCATGTSLYSNQPQHFGDGTRLSIL.

DNA for the CDR3: TGCAGTGCTGGTGCGACAGCGAACACTGAAGCTTTCTTT. This codes for CSAGATANTEAFF. The chain recombines TRBV20-1 with TRBJ1-1; the D gene is possibly TRBD1 (5 bases). V was trimmed by 5 bases and J by 1 base, leaving 11 bases between them. The CDR3 is made up of 13 amino acids. Germline V lookup: CDR1 DFQATT, CDR2 SNEGSKA (reference sequence).